This is a list of T cell receptor beta chains from one sample in a study of blood T cell repertoires in COVID-19. Sequencing was performed with immunoSEQ multiplex PCR; in TCRdb, only in-frame clones are kept and a portion is missing. The sample has about 54,000 clones, 80% to 90% seen once; the top ten hold about 7.8%. The sample comprised peripheral blood. The receptors were gathered from a man aged 50 or older with active COVID-19. The CDR3 runs from the conserved cysteine through the conserved F or W.

V	length	J	CDR3
TRBV9	15	TRBJ1-1	CASSFTTGLNTEAFF
TRBV6-4	13	TRBJ2-7	CASSDSPNREQYF
TRBV4-1	19	TRBJ2-7	CASSQEGLAGRAKTAYQYF
TRBV5-1	15	TRBJ1-2	CASSLMWAEDYGYTF
TRBV2	14	TRBJ1-5	CASSGEGRYQPQHF
TRBV7-9	12	TRBJ1-4	CASSQGGEKLFF
TRBV28	14	TRBJ1-2	CASSKDRGNYGYTF
TRBV30	15	TRBJ2-5	CAWSVKGGVEGTQYF
TRBV28	14	TRBJ2-5	CASTGAGAGETQYF
TRBV3-1/TRBV3-2	14	TRBJ2-5	CASSRPWAQETQYF
TRBV5-1	14	TRBJ2-7	CASSLAGFSYEQYF
TRBV7-3	13	TRBJ1-1	CASSLRRDTEAFF
TRBV21-1	19	TRBJ2-3	CASSKEVGLAGVSTDTQYF
TRBV6-1	13	TRBJ2-7	CASSDRGREEQYF
TRBV27	14	TRBJ1-1	CASSQGWSRTEAFF
TRBV28	12	TRBJ1-2	CASTPGNYGYTF
TRBV2	13	TRBJ1-5	CASMGQVNQPQHF
TRBV7-9	16	TRBJ1-1	CASSLGTGRGYTEAFF
TRBV5-4	17	TRBJ2-3	CASSGVAGRLSTDTQYF
TRBV11-2	13	TRBJ2-5	CASSPGQQETQYF
TRBV27	16	TRBJ1-1	CASSLGAGQGNTEAFF
TRBV18	17	TRBJ2-2	CASSPLTGDLNTGELFF
TRBV2	12	TRBJ2-2	CASRDRAGELFF
TRBV28	14	TRBJ2-2	CASSLSGDTGELFF
TRBV4-3	14	TRBJ2-7	CASSPLQGSHEQYF
TRBV5-5	15	TRBJ1-5	CASSPDGQGNQPQHF
TRBV24-1	13	TRBJ2-3	CATSSGSTDTQYF
TRBV7-2	18	TRBJ1-2	CASSPTSGTGSSNYGYTF
TRBV4-1	16	TRBJ2-7	CASSQPMVRDYYEQYF
TRBV28	14	TRBJ1-2	CASSSSGTGVGYTF
TRBV11-2	16	TRBJ2-3	CASSLWQGGRTDTQYF
TRBV9	17	TRBJ2-3	CASSVGAWTSPGDTQYF
TRBV7-5	14	TRBJ2-7	CVRSLRDRVYEQYF
TRBV5-6	16	TRBJ2-5	CASSLSFGTGRETQYF
TRBV7-7	14	TRBJ2-7	CASSPFTGVGEQYF
TRBV6-5	15	TRBJ2-7	CASRVTGTGTYEQYF
TRBV10-3	15	TRBJ2-7	CAIRRAGQGIYEQYF
TRBV28	16	TRBJ2-7	CASTSGGVRSYYEQYF
TRBV30	14	TRBJ2-3	CAWRNSRATDTQYF
TRBV7-2	16	TRBJ2-2	CASSLAGGQGVRELFF